Described below is a single TCR beta chain sequence and its context. Its specificity is not known. Trimming pared 5 bases from V and 3 bases from J, leaving 14 bases between. The length of the CDR3 is 14 residues. Germline V gives CDR1 DFQATT, CDR2 SNEGSKA (reference sequence). After constant-region reverse-primer amplification, full-length variable regions underwent semi-nested PCR with Nested Universal Primer A. TCRdb passed the 5' RACE reads through MiXCR, listing each CDR3 protein once. This table holds roughly 9,100 distinct CDR3 sequences, roughly three fifths found once. Treg sorting used a CD4+CD25+CD127-/low gate. Study outcomes and limitations: Tumor memory CD4+ T cell TCR gene usage clustered with blood and lymph node memory CD4+ cells and lymph node naive CD4+ cells. Tumor Tregs overlapped most with tumor, then blood, naive CD4+ cells. Larger-cohort validation covered only one TCR beta V-J rearrangement.

Source material: Tregs sorted from a lymph node. The clonotype comes from a female donor with breast cancer. The J gene is TRBJ2-1, the V gene TRBV20-1; possible D gene TRBD2, 5 bases. CDR3 sequence: CSALPGWGYNEQFF. DNA for the CDR3: TGCAGTGCTCTCCCGGGGTGGGGCTACAATGAGCAGTTCTTC.